The 8 T cell receptor beta chains below come from one sample, sequenced in a study (dated by TCRdb to 2016 to 2017). The receptor library was made with RT-PCR. TCRdb shows the sequencer as Illumina MiSeq. The public reads were run again by TCRdb, first through fastp at Q25 and then through MiXCR, and only productive beta chains were kept. All rows with the same CDR3 protein become a single entry with the most common DNA and genes. The sample contains about 700,000 distinct CDR3 sequences, 14% of them found a single time. Jointly, the top ten make up around 3.3% of the sample. Sample: memory CD4+ T cells from blood. The receptors were sampled from a female donor in good health, serving as a healthy control.

This clonotype occurred a few times. At one end, the junction sequence differs from germline, possibly due to a read error. V is TRBV2 and J is TRBJ1-2; D is possibly TRBD1 (5 bases). The germline CDR1 and CDR2 sequences are SNHLY and FYNNEI. This CDR3 contains 15 residues. CDR3 residues: CASREGTTPRYGYTF. The CDR3 DNA is TGTGCCAGCAGGGAAGGGACCACCCCTAGGTATGGCTACACCTTC.

This clonotype came up many times. The chain carries TRBV6-5 and TRBJ2-7; D might be TRBD1 (5 bases). The V gene's germline CDR1 is MNHEY and CDR2 SVGAGI. With 3 bases removed from V and 3 bases from J, the gap between germline ends came to 9 bases. The CDR3 contains 13 residues. The CDR3 sequence is CASSYIRDYEQYF. Written as DNA, the CDR3 is TGTGCCAGCAGTTATATCAGGGACTACGAGCAGTACTTC.

The J gene is TRBJ1-2, the V gene TRBV7-8; D gene ambiguous. V gave up 1 base and J gave up 8 bases, with 11 bases separating them. In germline, CDR1 is SGHVS, CDR2 FQNEAQ. The CDR3 sequence is 13 residues long. The CDR3 reads CASSLVSFQGYTF. In DNA form, the CDR3 reads TGTGCCAGCAGCTTAGTAAGCTTTCAGGGCTACACCTTC.

This clonotype was detected only a few times. A read error may be the cause here, since a much bigger clone is one base away. The rearrangement joins TRBV5-1 to TRBJ2-2, with D possibly TRBD2 on 5 matching bases. The germline V gene encodes CDR1 SGHRS and CDR2 YFSETQ. The length of the CDR3 is 13 residues. The CDR3 protein is CASSPPSTGELLF. As DNA, the CDR3 is TGCGCCAGCAGCCCCCCGAGCACCGGGGAGCTGCTTTTT.

The chain is built from TRBV6-2 or TRBV6-3 and TRBJ2-1, with a possible D match to TRBD1 (5 bases). The V gene lost 4 bases and the J gene lost 4 bases, with 14 bases spanning the gap. The CDR3 covers 15 residues. The germline V gene has CDR1 MNHEY and CDR2 SVGEGT. The CDR3 bases are TGTGCCAGCAGTTTTCAGGGCGTGCAGTACAATGAGCAGTTCTTC. It codes for CASSFQGVQYNEQFF.

This clonotype was seen many times. The V gene is TRBV6-1, the J gene TRBJ2-7, with D possibly being TRBD2 (6 bases). Trimming stripped 6 bases from V and 5 bases from J, with 17 bases between. The length of the CDR3 is 14 residues. Per the germline V gene, CDR1 is MNHNS and CDR2 is SASEGT. This CDR3 is CASRRLVDWHEQYF. The CDR3, as DNA: TGTGCCAGCAGAAGACTAGTTGACTGGCACGAGCAGTACTTC.

V and J are TRBV5-6 and TRBJ2-7, with a tentative D call TRBD2 (6 bases). Germline CDR1 reads SGHDT; CDR2 reads YYEEEE. Trimming pared 3 bases from V and 2 bases from J, leaving 12 bases between. This CDR3 is 14 amino acids long. CDR3 in amino acids: CASSWGDGPYEQYF. As DNA, the CDR3 is TGTGCCAGCAGCTGGGGGGACGGACCCTACGAGCAGTACTTC.

The sample holds many counts of this clonotype. J is TRBJ2-5 and V is TRBV7-2, with D unresolved. This CDR3 is 13 amino acids long. Germline V gene data show CDR1 as SGHTA and CDR2 as FQGNSA. The V end was cut by 5 bases, the J end by 5 bases, with 12 bases between. The chain's CDR3 is CASSLTVGETQYF. Here the CDR3 DNA reads TGTGCCAGCAGCCTCACCGTCGGGGAGACCCAGTACTTC.